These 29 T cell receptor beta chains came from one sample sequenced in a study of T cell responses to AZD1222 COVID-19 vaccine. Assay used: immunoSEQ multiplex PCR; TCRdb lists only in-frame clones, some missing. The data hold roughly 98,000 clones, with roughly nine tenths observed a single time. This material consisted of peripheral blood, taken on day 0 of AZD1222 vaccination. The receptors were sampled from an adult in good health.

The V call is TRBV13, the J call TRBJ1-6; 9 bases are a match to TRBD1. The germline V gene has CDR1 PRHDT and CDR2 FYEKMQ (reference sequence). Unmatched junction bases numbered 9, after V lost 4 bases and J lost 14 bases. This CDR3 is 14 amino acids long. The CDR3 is CASSSSGTGPSLHF. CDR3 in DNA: TGTGCCAGCAGCTCATCCGGGACAGGGCCATCCCTCCACTTT.

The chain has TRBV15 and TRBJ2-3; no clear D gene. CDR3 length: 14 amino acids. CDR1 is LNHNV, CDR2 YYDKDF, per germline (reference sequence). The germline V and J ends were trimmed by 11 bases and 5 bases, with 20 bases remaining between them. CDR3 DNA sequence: TGTGCCCCCCCGGCTGTGACGGGCGGAGATACGCAGTATTTT. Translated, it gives CAPPAVTGGDTQYF. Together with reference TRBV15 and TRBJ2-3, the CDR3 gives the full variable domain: DAMVIQNPRYQVTQFGKPVTLSCSQTLNHNVMYWYQQKSSQAPKLLFHYYDKDFNNEADTPDNFQSRRPNTSFCFLDIRSPGLGDTAMYLCAPPAVTGGDTQYFGPGTRLTVL.

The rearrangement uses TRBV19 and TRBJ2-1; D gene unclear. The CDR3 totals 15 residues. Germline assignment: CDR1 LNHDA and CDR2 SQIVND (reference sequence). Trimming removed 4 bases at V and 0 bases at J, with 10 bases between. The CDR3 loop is CASSSQVNSYNEQFF. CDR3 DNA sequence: TGTGCCAGTAGTAGTCAGGTTAACTCCTACAATGAGCAGTTCTTC.

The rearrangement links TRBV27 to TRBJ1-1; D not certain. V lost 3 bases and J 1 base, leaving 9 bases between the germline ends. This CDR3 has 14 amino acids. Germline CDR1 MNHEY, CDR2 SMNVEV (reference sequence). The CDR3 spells CASSFQAWNTEAFF. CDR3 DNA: TGTGCCAGCAGTTTCCAGGCCTGGAACACTGAAGCTTTCTTT.

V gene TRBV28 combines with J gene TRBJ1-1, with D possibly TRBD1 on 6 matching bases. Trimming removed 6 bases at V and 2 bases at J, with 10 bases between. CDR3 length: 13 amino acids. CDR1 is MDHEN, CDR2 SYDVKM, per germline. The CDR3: CASSFRGNTEAFF. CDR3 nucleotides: TGTGCCAGCAGCTTCAGGGGAAACACTGAAGCTTTCTTT.

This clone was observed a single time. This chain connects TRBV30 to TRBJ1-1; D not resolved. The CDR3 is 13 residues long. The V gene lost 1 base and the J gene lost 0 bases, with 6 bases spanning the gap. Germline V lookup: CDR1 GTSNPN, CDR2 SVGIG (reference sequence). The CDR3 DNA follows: TGTGCCTGGAGTGCCACACTGAACACTGAAGCTTTCTTT. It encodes CAWSATLNTEAFF.

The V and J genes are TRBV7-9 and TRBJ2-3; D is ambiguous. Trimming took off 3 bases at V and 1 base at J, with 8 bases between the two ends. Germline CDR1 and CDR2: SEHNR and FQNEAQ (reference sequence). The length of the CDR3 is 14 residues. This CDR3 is CASSFQQGTDTQYF. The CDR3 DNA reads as TGTGCCAGCAGCTTCCAACAAGGCACAGATACGCAGTATTTT.

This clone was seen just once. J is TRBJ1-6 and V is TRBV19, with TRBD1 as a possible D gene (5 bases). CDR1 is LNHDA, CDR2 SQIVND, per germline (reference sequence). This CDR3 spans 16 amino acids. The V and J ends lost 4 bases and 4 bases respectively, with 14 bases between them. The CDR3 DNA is TGTGCCAGTAGTAGGACCGGGACTGCTTATAATTCACCCCTCCACTTT. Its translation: CASSRTGTAYNSPLHF.

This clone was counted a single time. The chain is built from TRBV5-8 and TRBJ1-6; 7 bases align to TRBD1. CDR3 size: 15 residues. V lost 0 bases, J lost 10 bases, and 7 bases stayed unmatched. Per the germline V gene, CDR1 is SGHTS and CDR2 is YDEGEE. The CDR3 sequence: CASSLGQGVVSPLHF. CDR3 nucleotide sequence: TGTGCCAGCAGCTTGGGGCAGGGGGTAGTCTCACCCCTCCACTTT. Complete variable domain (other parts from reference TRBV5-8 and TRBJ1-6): EAGVTQSPTHLIKTRGQQATLRCSPISGHTSVYWYQQALGLGLQFLLWYDEGEERNRGNFPPRFSGRQFPNYSSELNVNALELEDSALYLCASSLGQGVVSPLHFGNGTRLTVT.

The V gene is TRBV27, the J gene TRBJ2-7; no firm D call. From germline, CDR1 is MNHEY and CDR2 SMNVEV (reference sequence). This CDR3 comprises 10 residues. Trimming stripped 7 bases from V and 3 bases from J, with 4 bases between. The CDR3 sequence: CASNRYEQYF. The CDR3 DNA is TGTGCCAGCAATCGCTACGAGCAGTACTTC.

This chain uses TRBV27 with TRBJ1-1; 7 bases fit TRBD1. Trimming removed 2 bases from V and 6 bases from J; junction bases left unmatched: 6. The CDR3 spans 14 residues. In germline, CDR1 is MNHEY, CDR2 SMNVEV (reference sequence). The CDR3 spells CASSLTRQGAEAFF. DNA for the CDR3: TGTGCCAGCAGTTTAACCCGGCAGGGGGCTGAAGCTTTCTTT.

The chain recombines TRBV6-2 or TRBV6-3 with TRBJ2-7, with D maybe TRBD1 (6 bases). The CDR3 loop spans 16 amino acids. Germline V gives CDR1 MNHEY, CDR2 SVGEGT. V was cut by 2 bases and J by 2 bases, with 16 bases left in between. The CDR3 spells CASSYPPGGTPYEQYF. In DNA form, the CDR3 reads TGTGCCAGCAGTTACCCACCTGGGGGCACCCCCTACGAGCAGTACTTC.

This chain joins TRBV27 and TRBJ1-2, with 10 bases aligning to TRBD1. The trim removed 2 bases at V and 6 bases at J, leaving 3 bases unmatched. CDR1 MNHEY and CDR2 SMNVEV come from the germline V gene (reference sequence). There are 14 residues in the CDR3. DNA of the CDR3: TGTGCCAGCAGTTTAGACAGGGGGCTAAATGGCTACACCTTC. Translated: CASSLDRGLNGYTF.

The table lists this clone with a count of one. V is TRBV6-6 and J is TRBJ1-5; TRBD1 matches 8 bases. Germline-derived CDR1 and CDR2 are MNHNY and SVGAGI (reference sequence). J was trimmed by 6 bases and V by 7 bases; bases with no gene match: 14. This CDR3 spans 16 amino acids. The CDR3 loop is CASKPSGQAWSQPQHF. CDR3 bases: TGTGCCAGCAAGCCGTCGGGACAGGCCTGGAGTCAGCCCCAGCATTTT.

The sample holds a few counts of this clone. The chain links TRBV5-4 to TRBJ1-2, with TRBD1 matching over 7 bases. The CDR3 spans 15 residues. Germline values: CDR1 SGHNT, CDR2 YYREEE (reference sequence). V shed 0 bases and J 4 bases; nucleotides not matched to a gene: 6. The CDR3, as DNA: TGTGCCAGCAGCTTGGAGGGACAGAAATTCTATGGCTACACCTTC. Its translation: CASSLEGQKFYGYTF. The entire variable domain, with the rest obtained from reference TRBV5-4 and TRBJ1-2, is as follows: ETGVTQSPTHLIKTRGQQVTLRCSSQSGHNTVSWYQQALGQGPQFIFQYYREEENGRGNFPPRFSGLQFPNYSSELNVNALELDDSALYLCASSLEGQKFYGYTFGSGTRLTVV.

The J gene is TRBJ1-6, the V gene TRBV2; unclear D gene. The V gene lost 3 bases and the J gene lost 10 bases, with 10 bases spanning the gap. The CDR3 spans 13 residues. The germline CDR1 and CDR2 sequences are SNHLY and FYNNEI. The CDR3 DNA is TGTGCCAGCAGTGATAGGGAATACTCACCCCTCCACTTT. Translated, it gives CASSDREYSPLHF.

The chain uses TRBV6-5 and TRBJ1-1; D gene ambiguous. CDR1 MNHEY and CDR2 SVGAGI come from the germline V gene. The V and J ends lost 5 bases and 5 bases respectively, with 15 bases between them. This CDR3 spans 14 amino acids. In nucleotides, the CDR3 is TGTGCCAGCAGTAGAAAGAGGGTGGGTACTGAAGCTTTCTTT. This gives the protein CASSRKRVGTEAFF.

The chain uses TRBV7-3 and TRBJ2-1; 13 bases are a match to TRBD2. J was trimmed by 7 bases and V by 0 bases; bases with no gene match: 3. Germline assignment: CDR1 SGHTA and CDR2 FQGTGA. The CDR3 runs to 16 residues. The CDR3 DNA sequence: TGTGCCAGCAGCTTAACGGGACTAGCGGGAAAAAATGAGCAGTTCTTC. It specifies CASSLTGLAGKNEQFF.

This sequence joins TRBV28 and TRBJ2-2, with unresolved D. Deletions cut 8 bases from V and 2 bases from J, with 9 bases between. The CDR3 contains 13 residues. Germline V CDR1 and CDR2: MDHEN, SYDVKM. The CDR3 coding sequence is TGTGCCAGCGGAGTCACCAACACCGGGGAGCTGTTTTTT. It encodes CASGVTNTGELFF. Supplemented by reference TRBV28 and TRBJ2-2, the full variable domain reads DVKVTQSSRYLVKRTGEKVFLECVQDMDHENMFWYRQDPGLGLRLIYFSYDVKMKEKGDIPEGYSVSREKKERFSLILESASTNQTSMYLCASGVTNTGELFFGEGSRLTVL.

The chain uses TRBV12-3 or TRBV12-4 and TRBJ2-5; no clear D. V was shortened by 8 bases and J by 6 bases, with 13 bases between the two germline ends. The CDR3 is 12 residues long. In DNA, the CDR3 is TGTGCCAGCGCCGAAATAGCCAAGACCCAGTACTTC. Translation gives CASAEIAKTQYF.

Here the CDR3 reads CASMRQGVTNPSYNEQFF. In DNA form, the CDR3 reads TGTGCCAGCATGAGGCAGGGCGTTACTAACCCCTCCTACAATGAGCAGTTCTTC. The chain uses TRBV27 and TRBJ2-1, with a tentative D call TRBD1 (5 bases). Germline CDR1 and CDR2: MNHEY and SMNVEV (reference sequence). The CDR3 runs to 18 residues. Trimming left V 7 bases short and J 0 bases short, with 22 bases between.

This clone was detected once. Here the CDR3 DNA reads TGCGCCAGCAGCTTGACTAAGACGGGTTACAATGAGCAGTTCTTC. Its protein is CASSLTKTGYNEQFF. The chain is built from TRBV5-1 and TRBJ2-1, with no clear D. The CDR3 totals 15 residues. Germline values: CDR1 SGHRS, CDR2 YFSETQ. Trimming left V 1 base short and J 4 bases short, with 12 bases between.

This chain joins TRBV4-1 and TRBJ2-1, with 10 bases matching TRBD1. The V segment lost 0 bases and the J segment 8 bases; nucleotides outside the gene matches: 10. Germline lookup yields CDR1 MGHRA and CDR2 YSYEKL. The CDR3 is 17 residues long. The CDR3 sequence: CASSQDTPGQGSYEQFF. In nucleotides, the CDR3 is TGCGCCAGCAGCCAAGATACTCCGGGACAGGGGTCCTATGAGCAGTTCTTC.

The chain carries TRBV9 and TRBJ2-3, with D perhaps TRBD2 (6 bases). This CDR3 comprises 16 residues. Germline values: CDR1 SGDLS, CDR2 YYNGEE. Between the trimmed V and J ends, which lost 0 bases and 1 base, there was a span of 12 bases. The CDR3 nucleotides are TGTGCCAGCAGCGTAGGGAAGGCGGGGCGCACAGATACGCAGTATTTT. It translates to CASSVGKAGRTDTQYF.

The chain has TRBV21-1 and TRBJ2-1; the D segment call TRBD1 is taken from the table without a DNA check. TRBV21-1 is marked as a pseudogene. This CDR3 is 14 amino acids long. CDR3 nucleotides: TGTGCCAGCACCGCCGGGACAGCCTACAATGAGCAGTTCTTC. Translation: CASTAGTAYNEQFF.

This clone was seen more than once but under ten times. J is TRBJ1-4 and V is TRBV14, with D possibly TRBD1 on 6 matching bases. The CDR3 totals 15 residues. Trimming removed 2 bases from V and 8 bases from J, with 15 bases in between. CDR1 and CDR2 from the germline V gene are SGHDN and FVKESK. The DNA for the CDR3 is TGTGCCAGCAGCCAAAGGGGGAGGGCGAGGGAAAAACTGTTTTTT. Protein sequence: CASSQRGRAREKLFF.

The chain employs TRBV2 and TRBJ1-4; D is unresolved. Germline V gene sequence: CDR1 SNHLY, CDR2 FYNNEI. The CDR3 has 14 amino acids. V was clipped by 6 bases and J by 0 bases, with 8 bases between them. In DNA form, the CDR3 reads TGTGCCAGCAGGCTACAAGCAACTAATGAAAAACTGTTTTTT. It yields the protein CASRLQATNEKLFF.

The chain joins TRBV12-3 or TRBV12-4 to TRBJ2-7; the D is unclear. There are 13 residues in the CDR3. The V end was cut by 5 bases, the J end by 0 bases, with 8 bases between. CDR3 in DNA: TGTGCCAGCAGTCAGGACCCCTCCTACGAGCAGTACTTC. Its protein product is CASSQDPSYEQYF.

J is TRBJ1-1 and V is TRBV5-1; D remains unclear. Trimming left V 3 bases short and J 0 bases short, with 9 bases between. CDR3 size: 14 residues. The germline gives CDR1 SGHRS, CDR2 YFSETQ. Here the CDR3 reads CASSSVGLNTEAFF. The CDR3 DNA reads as TGCGCCAGCAGCTCGGTAGGGCTGAACACTGAAGCTTTCTTT.